The 15 T cell receptor beta chains reported below all come from one sample, sequenced in a study of cytomegalovirus exposure and HLA in healthy donors. This PCR relied on a set of 60 Vbeta primers and 13 Jbeta primers. TCRdb's copy holds only in-frame clones and misses some; the assay was immunoSEQ multiplex PCR. The sample includes around 99,000 clones, roughly 69% of them seen just once. Material for sequencing was PBMCs. The receptors were sampled from a woman in her seventies in good health and CMV-seropositive.

This rearrangement joins TRBV2 to TRBJ2-1; the D gene is possibly TRBD1 (5 bases). This CDR3 is 14 amino acids long. V was cut by 5 bases and J by 1 base, with 9 bases left in between. Germline V CDR1 and CDR2: SNHLY, FYNNEI. CDR3 sequence: CASSSDISYNEQFF. DNA for the CDR3: TGTGCCAGCAGTTCGGACATTTCCTACAATGAGCAGTTCTTC.

This chain links TRBV18 with TRBJ2-5, with a possible D match to TRBD1 (6 bases). The V and J ends lost 3 bases and 5 bases respectively, with 16 bases between them. Germline loops: CDR1 KGHSH, CDR2 LQKENI. The CDR3 covers 15 residues. The CDR3 here is CASSPLRTEEETQYF. The CDR3 nucleotides read TGTGCCAGCTCACCGCTCAGGACAGAGGAGGAGACCCAGTACTTC.

The chain recombines TRBV25-1 with TRBJ2-4; tentative D call: TRBD1 (5 bases). V dropped 6 bases and J dropped 0 bases, with 12 bases sitting between them. The germline CDR1 and CDR2 sequences are MGHDK and SYGVNS. The CDR3 has 15 residues. The CDR3 region is CASRPGAEAKNIQYF. In DNA, the CDR3 is TGTGCCAGCAGGCCTGGGGCAGAAGCCAAAAACATTCAGTACTTC. Full variable domain (rest looked up from reference TRBV25-1 and TRBJ2-4): EADIYQTPRYLVIGTGKKITLECSQTMGHDKMYWYQQDPGMELHLIHYSYGVNSTEKGDLSSESTVSRIRTEHFPLTLESARPSHTSQYLCASRPGAEAKNIQYFGAGTRLSVL.

V gene TRBV10-3 combines with J gene TRBJ2-7, with TRBD2 identical over 11 bases. Germline V gene data show CDR1 as ENHRY and CDR2 as SYGVKD. After removal of 6 bases from V and 5 bases from J, the junction contained 9 bases not matched to a gene. This CDR3 region has 15 residues. The CDR3 nucleotides are TGTGCCATCAGCCCCCGACTAGCGGGGCAGCACGAGCAGTACTTC. The encoded protein is CAISPRLAGQHEQYF.

J is TRBJ2-7 and V is TRBV10-3; TRBD1 matches at 7 bases. Unmatched junction bases numbered 5, after V lost 6 bases and J lost 0 bases. This CDR3 is built from 14 residues. From germline, CDR1 is ENHRY and CDR2 SYGVKD. CDR3 DNA sequence: TGTGCCATCAGGTCGACAGGGACCTCCTACGAGCAGTACTTC. It is translated as CAIRSTGTSYEQYF.

The chain links TRBV30 to TRBJ2-1, with a weak D call TRBD2 (6 bases). The germline V gene encodes CDR1 GTSNPN and CDR2 SVGIG (reference sequence). V was pared by 1 base and J by 8 bases, with 21 bases between. The CDR3 has 16 amino acids. In nucleotides, the CDR3 is TGTGCCTGGAGTGGTCTTTTGGCTAGCGTCCTCGATGAGCAGTTCTTC. This encodes CAWSGLLASVLDEQFF.

The chain joins TRBV6-1 to TRBJ2-7, with 10 bases aligning to TRBD1. This CDR3 comprises 15 residues. Losses at the gene ends were 0 bases for V and 4 bases for J; bases not matched to a gene: 3. Germline CDR1 and CDR2: MNHNS and SASEGT. CDR3: CASSEAGTGAYEQYF. CDR3 coding DNA: TGTGCCAGCAGTGAAGCTGGGACAGGGGCATACGAGCAGTACTTC.

In this sample, this clone turned up once. The rearrangement joins TRBV10-3 to TRBJ2-1, with D perhaps matching TRBD1 (6 bases). The germline CDR1 and CDR2 sequences are ENHRY and SYGVKD. The V end was cut by 5 bases, the J end by 4 bases, with 18 bases between. The CDR3 length is 16 residues. This chain's CDR3 is CAISSFWAGAYNEQFF. The DNA of the CDR3 is TGTGCCATCAGTTCTTTTTGGGCAGGGGCTTACAATGAGCAGTTCTTC.

The chain carries TRBV10-3 and TRBJ2-7, with unresolved D. CDR3 length equals 11 residues. V shed 0 bases and J shed 12 bases, with 9 bases lying between them. CDR1 is ENHRY and CDR2 is SYGVKD in the germline V gene. CDR3 residues: CAISESRRPYF. Here the CDR3 DNA reads TGTGCCATCAGTGAGTCGAGGCGGCCGTACTTC.

There are a few counts of this clone. Other DNA sequences in the sample encode the same CDR3. The chain joins TRBV18 to TRBJ1-4; possibly TRBD1 for D (6 bases). The germline CDR1 and CDR2 sequences are KGHSH and LQKENI. Trimming took 1 base from V and 5 from J, leaving 11 bases between them. This CDR3 is built from 15 residues. In nucleotides, the CDR3 is TGTGCCAGCTCACCACGGGCAGGGGCGAATGAAAAACTGTTTTTT. Amino acid sequence: CASSPRAGANEKLFF.

V and J are TRBV6-1 and TRBJ1-2; 7 bases are shared with TRBD1. CDR3 length: 12 residues. Germline-derived CDR1 and CDR2 are MNHNS and SASEGT. The junction had 5 bases not matched to a gene; V was cut back by 5 bases and J by 8 bases. DNA for the CDR3: TGTGCCAGCAGTCTCCTACAGGGGGGCTACACCTTC. Translating gives CASSLLQGGYTF.

The J gene is TRBJ1-1, the V gene TRBV5-1, with D possibly being TRBD1 (6 bases). The CDR3 consists of 13 residues. Germline V lookup: CDR1 SGHRS, CDR2 YFSETQ. V lost 0 bases to trimming and J lost 7 bases, with 10 bases between them. In DNA, the CDR3 is TGCGCCAGCAGCTTGGGGGGGCCGGATGAAGCTTTCTTT. Encoded protein: CASSLGGPDEAFF.

The rearrangement joins TRBV5-1 to TRBJ1-6; TRBD1 is a possible D gene (5 bases). Germline CDR1 and CDR2: SGHRS and YFSETQ. Deletions cut 0 bases from V and 6 bases from J, with 13 bases between. This CDR3 is built from 16 residues. In nucleotides, the CDR3 is TGCGCCAGCAGCTTGGAGGGTGGGGGGTCTAATTCACCCCTCCACTTT. The encoded protein is CASSLEGGGSNSPLHF.

This clone was seen a few times. This chain joins TRBV5-1 and TRBJ1-1; D unresolved. From germline, CDR1 is SGHRS and CDR2 YFSETQ. The CDR3 covers 13 residues. V was clipped by 4 bases and J by 0 bases, with 7 bases between them. The DNA for the CDR3 is TGCGCCAGCAGCAACAGCATGAACACTGAAGCTTTCTTT. Protein product: CASSNSMNTEAFF.

The V and J genes are TRBV11-2 and TRBJ2-7, with 7 bases identical to TRBD1. J was trimmed by 2 bases and V by 1 base; bases with no gene match: 5. CDR1 SGHAT and CDR2 FQNNGV come from the germline V gene. The CDR3 extends over 15 amino acids. CDR3 in DNA: TGTGCCAGCAGCTTAGGAGGGACAGTAACCTACGAGCAGTACTTC. Translating it yields CASSLGGTVTYEQYF.